One and the same sample provided the 8 T cell receptor beta chains below, sequenced in a study of shared clonotypes between healthy human individuals. TCRdb's table, derived via immunoSEQ multiplex PCR, lists solely in-frame clones and lacks some. The data contain 75,000 to 100,000 clones, around half of them singletons. Specimen: PBMCs. These receptors originate from a woman aged 40-49 years in good health. Some clones in this sample may be carry-over from other donors' samples.

This clone is judged medium-sized. This chain connects TRBV9 to TRBJ2-7; 10 nucleotides match TRBD1. The CDR3 consists of 15 residues. Trimming cost V 3 bases and J 1 base; bases outside gene matches: 4. CDR1 SGDLS and CDR2 YYNGEE come from the germline V gene. CDR3 loop: CASSEGQGWSYEQYF. The CDR3 DNA reads as TGTGCCAGCAGCGAGGGACAGGGGTGGTCCTACGAGCAGTACTTC.

On this clone: A much larger clone lies a single base off, so this may be a read error. This same CDR3 is encoded by further DNA sequences in the sample. V and J are TRBV7-9 and TRBJ1-1, with TRBD1 as a possible D gene (5 bases). The CDR3 is made up of 13 amino acids. Germline CDR1 reads SEHNR; CDR2 reads FQNEAQ (reference sequence). CDR3 amino acids: CASSFSGKSEAFF. The CDR3 nucleotides read TGCGCCAGCAGCTTTTCAGGGAAATCTGAAGCTTTCTTT.

This clone was picked up many times. The sample holds other DNA sequences that translate to the same CDR3. The genes are TRBV5-4 and TRBJ2-7; D is undetermined. There are 13 residues in the CDR3. Trimming shortened V by 0 bases and J by 4 bases, and 8 bases separated the two germline ends. The germline gives CDR1 SGHNT, CDR2 YYREEE (reference sequence). In nucleotides, the CDR3 is TGTGCCAGCAGCTTGGACAAGGGTTACGAGCAGTACTTC. Its translation: CASSLDKGYEQYF.

V and J are TRBV5-6 and TRBJ2-3; TRBD1 matches at 7 bases. This CDR3 contains 13 residues. The V gene end was trimmed by 0 bases and the J gene end by 10 bases; junction bases not matched to a gene: 5. CDR1 and CDR2 from the germline V gene are SGHDT and YYEEEE. This CDR3 reads CASSLGQGTAQYF. The CDR3 DNA is TGTGCCAGCAGCTTGGGCCAAGGGACAGCGCAGTATTTT.

The rearrangement links TRBV11-3 to TRBJ1-1; D not resolved. This CDR3 comprises 14 residues. V was trimmed by 2 bases and J by 2 bases, leaving 9 bases between them. CDR1 SGHNT and CDR2 YENEEA come from the germline V gene. Written as DNA, the CDR3 is TGTGCCAGCAGCTTATATAGAGTAAACACTGAAGCTTTCTTT. Protein sequence: CASSLYRVNTEAFF.

The V call is TRBV29-1, the J call TRBJ1-2; D unclear. V lost 3 bases and J 8 bases, leaving 19 bases between the germline ends. Germline CDR1 is SQVTM and CDR2 is ANQGSEA. The CDR3 runs 14 residues. CDR3 amino acids: CSVDRFKGGEGYTF. Written as DNA, the CDR3 is TGCAGCGTTGACCGGTTTAAAGGAGGCGAGGGCTACACCTTC.

In its sample, this clone was seen many times. The rearrangement links TRBV27 to TRBJ1-2; D is ambiguous. Germline CDR1 is MNHEY and CDR2 is SMNVEV (reference sequence). Trimming stripped 5 bases from V and 4 bases from J, with 11 bases between. The length of the CDR3 is 13 residues. CDR3 region: CASSPLGLYGYTF. The CDR3 DNA reads TGTGCCAGCAGTCCCCTCGGACTCTATGGCTACACCTTC.

In the case of this clone: Given a much more abundant clone one base away, this may be a read error. The gene calls are TRBV29-1 and TRBJ2-2, with a tentative D call TRBD2 (6 bases). The CDR3 is made up of 14 amino acids. Trimming took off 6 bases at V and 4 bases at J, with 15 bases between the two ends. CDR1 is SQVTM, CDR2 ANQGSEA, per germline. CDR3 amino acids: CSVQDYPSTGELFF. DNA of the CDR3: TGCAGCGTCCAGGACTACCCGAGCACCGGGGAGCTGTTTTTT.